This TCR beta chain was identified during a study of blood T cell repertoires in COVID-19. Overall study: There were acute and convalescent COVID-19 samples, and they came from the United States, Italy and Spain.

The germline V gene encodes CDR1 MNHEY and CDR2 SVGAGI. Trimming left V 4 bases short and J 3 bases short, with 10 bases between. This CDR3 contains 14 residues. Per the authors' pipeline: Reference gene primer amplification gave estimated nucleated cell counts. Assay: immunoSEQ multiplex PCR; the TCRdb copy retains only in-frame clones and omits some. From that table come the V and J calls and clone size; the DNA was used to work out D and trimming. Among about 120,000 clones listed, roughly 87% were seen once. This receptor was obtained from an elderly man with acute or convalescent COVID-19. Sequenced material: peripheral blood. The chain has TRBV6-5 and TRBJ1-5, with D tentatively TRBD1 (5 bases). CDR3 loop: CASSSTGFNQPQHF. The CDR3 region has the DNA TGTGCCAGCAGTTCCACAGGCTTCAATCAGCCCCAGCATTTT.